One TCR beta chain is described in this entry. The data belong to a study of blood T cell repertoires in COVID-19. Study at large: Samples taken during acute and convalescent COVID-19 were collected in the United States, Italy and Spain.

In the study's own analysis: Counts of nucleated cells, estimated from reference gene primer amplification, were obtained. The data were produced by immunoSEQ multiplex PCR, yet TCRdb's version contains in-frame clones alone and is incomplete. That table supplies the V and J calls and clone size; D and trimming were determined from the DNA. The sample has some 80,000 clones; approximately 89% are singletons. Germline V CDR1 and CDR2: SGHRS, YFSETQ. The CDR3 length is 15 residues. After removal of 4 bases from V and 6 bases from J, the junction contained 10 bases not matched to a gene. This chain joins TRBV5-1 and TRBJ1-5; 7 positions agree with TRBD1. Sequenced material: peripheral blood. The receptor was derived from a man aged 50-60 years with active or convalescent COVID-19. The CDR3 sequence: CASSLGQGVGQPQHF. For the CDR3, the DNA is TGCGCCAGCAGCCTCGGTCAGGGGGTAGGTCAGCCCCAGCATTTT.